This TCR beta chain was captured in a study of blood T cell repertoires in COVID-19. Study in general: The analysed material was cDNA or gDNA that came from T cells, B-cell-depleted T cells, or PBMCs.

Produced via immunoSEQ multiplex PCR; TCRdb's table is partial and in-frame only. The sample carries around 300,000 clones, almost 90% recorded once. V lost 5 bases, J lost 7 bases, and 14 bases stayed unmatched. The CDR3 runs to 16 residues. Germline values: CDR1 SGHAT, CDR2 FQNNGV. All enrollees were roughly 18 to 89 years old and from fewer than 30 US areas. Source material: PBMCs or T cells enriched from blood (not recorded which). V gene TRBV11-2 combines with J gene TRBJ2-1, with 7 bases lining up with TRBD2. This sequence originates from a woman aged 18-29 years with acute COVID-19. CDR3 amino acids: CASSKRRESWGNEQFF. CDR3 sequence (DNA): TGTGCCAGCAGCAAGAGGCGGGAGTCCTGGGGGAATGAGCAGTTCTTC.